This T cell receptor beta chain originates from a study of T cell changes during pregnancy in multiple sclerosis. A few counts support this clone. V shed 2 bases, J shed 4 bases, and the junction held 3 bases outside the gene matches. Per germline, CDR1 MGHRA and CDR2 YSYEKL. The CDR3 is 15 amino acids. Method: immunoSEQ multiplex PCR; TCRdb's copy keeps in-frame clones and lacks some. Altogether 43,000 or so clones are present, 70% to 90% being singletons, with the ten largest covering 1.5% to 2%. This chain joins TRBV4-1 and TRBJ1-5; 9 bases fit TRBD1. This sequence originates from a female donor with multiple sclerosis, enrolled in a pregnancy study. The sequencing used peripheral blood, collected in the first trimester of pregnancy. CDR3 protein: CASSQHRGLNQPQHF. CDR3 DNA: TGCGCCAGCAGCCAACACAGGGGGCTTAATCAGCCCCAGCATTTT.